The 3 T cell receptor beta chains listed next were all sequenced from one sample in a study of blood T cell repertoires in COVID-19. Profiled with immunoSEQ multiplex PCR; TCRdb holds only in-frame clones, not every one. The table shows more than 100,000 clones, with 70% to 90% occurring only once. Sample: peripheral blood. Every receptor here comes from a woman aged 55-75 years with acute or convalescent COVID-19.

The chain employs TRBV25-1 and TRBJ2-2; 8 nucleotides line up with TRBD2. The CDR3 runs 14 residues. V shed 5 bases and J 5 bases; nucleotides not matched to a gene: 4. Per germline, CDR1 MGHDK and CDR2 SYGVNS. CDR3 sequence (DNA): TGTGCCAGCAGTAGGACTAGCAGGACCGGGGAGCTGTTTTTT. This translates into CASSRTSRTGELFF.

V is TRBV29-1 and J is TRBJ1-4; D unresolved. The CDR3 has 12 amino acids. Germline loops: CDR1 SQVTM, CDR2 ANQGSEA. Trimming cost V 4 bases and J 3 bases, with 6 bases left between them. The CDR3 region is CSVARPNEKLFF. DNA for the CDR3: TGCAGCGTTGCGCGGCCTAATGAAAAACTGTTTTTT.

This rearrangement joins TRBV5-6 to TRBJ2-1; 8 positions match TRBD1. CDR1 is SGHDT, CDR2 YYEEEE, per germline. J was trimmed by 6 bases and V by 5 bases; bases with no gene match: 13. The CDR3 has 16 amino acids. Here the CDR3 DNA reads TGTGCCAGCAGGCTCGAACAGGGGGTGGTCGCCAATGAGCAGTTCTTC. It codes for CASRLEQGVVANEQFF.